The 17 T cell receptor beta chains given below trace back to one sample, sequenced in a study of shared clonotypes between healthy human individuals. Naive CD8 cells, CD45RO-negative and positively selected for CCR7, excluded terminally differentiated effector memory CD45RA+ cells. Clones were sequenced by immunoSEQ multiplex PCR, and TCRdb holds only the in-frame ones, with some missing. The sample consists of about 2.1 million clones, roughly 95% of them appearing once. Sequencing was done on a sample of naive CD8+ T cells from PBMCs. The receptors were sampled from a man in his late teens or twenties in good health. Some clones in this sample may be carry-over from other donors' samples.

A word on this clone: This CDR3 is also generated by other DNA sequences in the sample. The chain has TRBV4-1 and TRBJ2-7, with 11 nucleotides matching TRBD2. There are 14 residues in the CDR3. Germline CDR1 and CDR2: MGHRA and YSYEKL. V was clipped by 4 bases and J by 4 bases; unmatched bases: 3. CDR3 residues: CASSLAGGLYEQYF. CDR3 sequence (DNA): TGCGCCAGCAGCCTAGCGGGAGGGCTTTACGAGCAGTACTTC.

The chain combines TRBV6-1 with TRBJ2-1, with 8 positions matching TRBD1. V was pared by 11 bases and J by 4 bases, with 13 bases of the junction left unmatched. Germline V gene data show CDR1 as MNHNS and CDR2 as SASEGT. The CDR3 contains 15 residues. The DNA of the CDR3 is TGTGCCGGAAGTGTTTCAGGGGGCTCTTACAATGAGCAGTTCTTC. This codes for CAGSVSGGSYNEQFF.

This clone was observed once. J is TRBJ1-1 and V is TRBV7-8; D is unclear. The CDR3 has 15 residues. Trimming pared 1 base from V and 0 bases from J, leaving 9 bases between. CDR1 SGHVS and CDR2 FQNEAQ come from the germline V gene. CDR3: CASSLVRRLNTEAFF. CDR3 DNA: TGTGCCAGCAGCTTAGTCAGGCGGCTGAACACTGAAGCTTTCTTT. The entire variable domain, with the rest obtained from reference TRBV7-8 and TRBJ1-1, is as follows: GAGVSQSPRYKVAKRGQDVALRCDPISGHVSLFWYQQALGQGPEFLTYFQNEAQLDKSGLPSDRFFAERPEGSVSTLKIQRTQQEDSAVYLCASSLVRRLNTEAFFGQGTRLTVV.

The genes are TRBV5-1 and TRBJ1-5; 7 bases align to TRBD1. The CDR3 length is 15 residues. Per germline, CDR1 SGHRS and CDR2 YFSETQ. The J segment lost 4 bases and the V segment lost 0 bases, leaving 4 bases of the junction unmatched. The CDR3 DNA reads as TGCGCCAGCAGCTTGGAGGGGGCCGGGAATCAGCCCCAGCATTTT. This encodes CASSLEGAGNQPQHF.

The V gene is TRBV7-8, the J gene TRBJ1-4; D not certain. This CDR3 is 15 amino acids long. The V gene's germline CDR1 is SGHVS and CDR2 FQNEAQ. Trimming left V 5 bases short and J 5 bases short, with 15 bases between. The CDR3 loop is CASSVLGPTNEKLFF. For the CDR3, the DNA is TGTGCCAGCAGCGTTCTAGGACCGACGAATGAAAAACTGTTTTTT.

The chain carries TRBV6-5 and TRBJ1-2, with D unresolved. CDR3 size: 14 residues. Trimming cost V 2 bases and J 6 bases, with 13 bases left between them. CDR1 is MNHEY and CDR2 is SVGAGI in the germline V gene. The DNA for the CDR3 is TGTGCCAGCAGTTACGTCGGGAAGGAGCATGGCTACACCTTC. Protein product: CASSYVGKEHGYTF.

J is TRBJ2-2 and V is TRBV15; 11 bases line up with TRBD2. The CDR3 covers 17 residues. V lost 10 bases to trimming and J lost 1 base; unmatched junction nucleotides: 11. CDR1 is LNHNV, CDR2 YYDKDF, per germline (reference sequence). The CDR3 reads CAIGGPLAGGNTGELFF. The DNA for the CDR3 is TGTGCCATCGGGGGGCCGCTAGCGGGAGGGAACACCGGGGAGCTGTTTTTT.

This chain connects TRBV6-7 to TRBJ2-7, with 7 bases identical to TRBD2. TRBV6-7 is designated an ORF whose function remains uncertain. Trimming cost V 8 bases and J 0 bases; bases outside gene matches: 10. The CDR3 sequence is 15 residues long. The CDR3 DNA follows: TGTGCCAGCGGTGAAGGGAGGGAGCTCTCCTACGAGCAGTACTTC. This gives the protein CASGEGRELSYEQYF.

The CDR3, as DNA: TGCAGCGCGGTTGGACCCATGTACGAGCAGTACTTC. As protein: CSAVGPMYEQYF. The chain recombines TRBV29-1 with TRBJ2-7; no firm D call. CDR1 and CDR2 (germline): SQVTM, ANQGSEA. Trimming cost V 7 bases and J 4 bases, with 14 bases left between them. The CDR3 is 12 residues long.

The chain uses TRBV19 and TRBJ1-1; D is perhaps TRBD1 (5 bases). V gave up 5 bases and J gave up 7 bases, with 11 bases separating them. CDR1 is LNHDA, CDR2 SQIVND, per germline (reference sequence). The CDR3 has 12 residues. CDR3 DNA: TGTGCCAGTAGTTTTACGGGGCTTGAAGCTTTCTTT. This codes for CASSFTGLEAFF.

The J gene is TRBJ2-2, the V gene TRBV7-2; TRBD2 might be the D (6 bases). Germline values: CDR1 SGHTA, CDR2 FQGNSA. There are 15 residues in the CDR3. V was pared by 5 bases and J by 6 bases, with 16 bases between. The DNA for the CDR3 is TGTGCCAGCAGCCCGGTGGGGGGAATCGCCGGGGAGCTGTTTTTT. Translation gives CASSPVGGIAGELFF.

The chain employs TRBV19 and TRBJ2-7; D is possibly TRBD1 (6 bases). From germline, CDR1 is LNHDA and CDR2 SQIVND (reference sequence). The CDR3 spans 15 residues. Trimming stripped 5 bases from V and 4 bases from J, with 18 bases between. CDR3 DNA: TGTGCCAGTAGTCCATCGGGATCAGGGGCGTACGAGCAGTACTTC. It encodes CASSPSGSGAYEQYF. Combining the CDR3 with reference TRBV19 and TRBJ2-7 gives the whole variable domain DGGITQSPKYLFRKEGQNVTLSCEQNLNHDAMYWYRQDPGQGLRLIYYSQIVNDFQKGDIAEGYSVSREKKESFPLTVTSAQKNPTAFYLCASSPSGSGAYEQYFGPGTRLTVT.

This clone has only one observation. The rearrangement uses TRBV6-6 and TRBJ2-7; D gene uncertain. The V end was cut by 7 bases, the J end by 4 bases, with 14 bases between. Germline lookup yields CDR1 MNHNY and CDR2 SVGAGI (reference sequence). The CDR3 has 13 amino acids. CDR3 sequence reads: CASTPPSRYEQYF. As DNA, the CDR3 is TGTGCCAGCACCCCCCCCAGTCGGTACGAGCAGTACTTC.

The V and J genes are TRBV7-2 and TRBJ1-1; 8 nucleotides agree with TRBD1. The CDR3 is made up of 15 amino acids. Per the germline V gene, CDR1 is SGHTA and CDR2 is FQGNSA. The trim removed 3 bases at V and 6 bases at J, leaving 9 bases unmatched. CDR3 region: CASSLGRGRIAEAFF. The CDR3 nucleotides are TGTGCCAGCAGCTTGGGCAGGGGGCGCATCGCTGAAGCTTTCTTT.

This clone has only one observation. The V call is TRBV19, the J call TRBJ2-2; the D call may be TRBD1 or TRBD2 (5 bases each). Per germline, CDR1 LNHDA and CDR2 SQIVND (reference sequence). The CDR3 covers 15 residues. The germline V and J ends were trimmed by 3 bases and 0 bases, with 8 bases remaining between them. The CDR3 DNA is TGTGCCAGTAGTATTTGGGGGACGAACACCGGGGAGCTGTTTTTT. Translation: CASSIWGTNTGELFF.

The chain has TRBV4-1 and TRBJ1-1; tentatively, D is TRBD1 (5 bases). Germline V gives CDR1 MGHRA, CDR2 YSYEKL. Trimming cost V 1 base and J 4 bases, with 10 bases left between them. This CDR3 spans 14 amino acids. The CDR3 sequence: CASSQGGVVTEAFF. The CDR3 nucleotides read TGCGCCAGCAGCCAAGGGGGGGTGGTCACTGAAGCTTTCTTT.

The rearrangement links TRBV5-6 to TRBJ2-4; 8 nucleotides align to TRBD1. With 1 base clipped from V and 8 bases from J, the junction kept 8 bases outside the gene matches. CDR1 is SGHDT, CDR2 YYEEEE, per germline. The CDR3 is made up of 15 amino acids. The chain's CDR3 is CASSLFTGGRDIQYF. CDR3 bases: TGTGCCAGCAGCTTGTTTACAGGGGGTAGGGACATTCAGTACTTC.